A selection of T cell receptor beta chains follows, all from one sample in a study of blood T cell repertoires in COVID-19. Using immunoSEQ multiplex PCR, the repertoire was profiled, and TCRdb retains in-frame clones only, with some absent. The profile shows 70,000 or so clones, approximately 90% of them singletons. The sequencing sample was made of peripheral blood. These receptors were collected from a human donor in a cohort sampled during active COVID-19. CDR3s include the opening cysteine and the closing phenylalanine or tryptophan. The order of the fields is clone size, J gene, V gene, D gene, CDR3 DNA, CDR3 protein. A D gene is named only where the DNA matches it firmly. Some rows have no size entry. The others give once, few or many, or a class for an expanded clone.

NA,TRBJ2-7,TRBV7-2,TRBD1,TGTGCCAGCAGCTTAACGGGTGACAGGGGACCGAGCTCCTACGAGCAGTACTTC,CASSLTGDRGPSSYEQYF
NA,TRBJ2-7,TRBV29-1,TRBD2,TGCAGCGTTGAAGGGGAGCGGGGCTCCTACGAGCAGTACTTC,CSVEGERGSYEQYF
once,TRBJ2-1,TRBV2,TRBD1,TGTGCCAGCAGTGTAGGACAGGGGCGTAATGAGCAGTTCTTC,CASSVGQGRNEQFF
NA,TRBJ1-1,TRBV11-2,TRBD1,TGTGCCAGCAGCTTAGAGCGGGACAGGACTACTATGAACACTGAAGCTTTCTTT,CASSLERDRTTMNTEAFF
NA,TRBJ2-7,TRBV27,TRBD1,TGTGCCAGCAGTTTGGACAGGGGGTCCGAGCAGTACTTC,CASSLDRGSEQYF
once,TRBJ1-2,TRBV27,NA,TGTGCCAGCAGTTTGTCGGGTAACTATGGCTACACCTTC,CASSLSGNYGYTF
NA,TRBJ2-7,TRBV7-8,TRBD2,TGTGCCAGCAGTCGTGAAAATCTAGCGGGGGACGAGCAGTACTTC,CASSRENLAGDEQYF
NA,TRBJ2-7,TRBV9,NA,TGTGCCAGCAGCGTAGACGGGTACGAGCAGTACTTC,CASSVDGYEQYF
NA,TRBJ2-3,TRBV6-2/TRBV6-3,NA,TGTGCCAGCAGTTACGGGGACTTCACAGATACGCAGTATTTT,CASSYGDFTDTQYF
NA,TRBJ1-2,TRBV5-4,NA,TGTGCCAGCAGCTTGGTGGGTGGGGTGTCAGGGAGGATCGAACATGGCTACACCTTC,CASSLVGGVSGRIEHGYTF
NA,TRBJ1-2,TRBV30,NA,TGTGCCTGGAGTGGAGGGCCGCGGGTCTATGGCTACACCTTC,CAWSGGPRVYGYTF
NA,TRBJ2-7,TRBV20-1,TRBD1,TGCAGTACAAGGGGGCCCCACGAGCAGTACTTC,CSTRGPHEQYF
NA,TRBJ1-2,TRBV4-1,NA,TGCGCCAGCAGCCAAGATATGACAGCTAATGGCTACACCTTC,CASSQDMTANGYTF
NA,TRBJ1-5,TRBV6-1,NA,TGTGCCAGCAGTGAGATCCGGGAACAGCCCCAGCATTTT,CASSEIREQPQHF
NA,TRBJ2-5,TRBV21-1,NA,TGTGCCAGCAGCAAAGGGCCAGCGGGGGGAACCTTCGAAGAGACCCAGTACTTC,CASSKGPAGGTFEETQYF
NA,TRBJ2-7,TRBV6-2/TRBV6-3,TRBD2,TGTGCCAGCAGTACCGACTTGCGGGGGTACGAGCAGTACTTC,CASSTDLRGYEQYF
NA,TRBJ2-7,TRBV2,TRBD2,TGTGCCAGCAGGGGTAGCGGGGGGGCCGCCTACGAGCAGTACTTC,CASRGSGGAAYEQYF
NA,TRBJ2-7,TRBV11-2,NA,TGTGCCAGCAGCCCGTACAGGGACATAGTCTACGAGCAGTACTTC,CASSPYRDIVYEQYF
NA,TRBJ2-7,TRBV6-4,TRBD2,TGTGCCAGCAGCAAGACTAGCGGGGAACACTACGAGCAGTACTTC,CASSKTSGEHYEQYF
NA,TRBJ2-7,TRBV7-8,TRBD2,TGTGCCAGCAGCTTAGACACTAGCGAGACCTACGAGCAGTACTTC,CASSLDTSETYEQYF
NA,TRBJ2-7,TRBV6-5,TRBD1,TGTGCCAGCAGTTATGGGACAGGGAGATCCTACGAGCAGTACTTC,CASSYGTGRSYEQYF
NA,TRBJ1-2,TRBV2,NA,TGTGCCAGCAGCGGGTTCCCAGGAGGGAGTGATGGCTACACCTTC,CASSGFPGGSDGYTF
NA,TRBJ2-7,TRBV9,TRBD1,TGTGCCAGCAGCGGAACGACGGGACAGCCCAAGTACGAGCAGTACTTC,CASSGTTGQPKYEQYF
NA,TRBJ1-1,TRBV5-1,NA,TGCGCCAGCAGCTTCGGAACTATGAACACTGAAGCTTTCTTT,CASSFGTMNTEAFF
NA,TRBJ2-7,TRBV7-6,NA,TGTGCCAGCAGCCTAAGGGGTTCATACGAGCAGTACTTC,CASSLRGSYEQYF
NA,TRBJ2-7,TRBV4-1,TRBD2,TGCGCCAGCAGCCAAGATGGGGCTAGAGCGGGGGCCCGGGAGCAGTACTTC,CASSQDGARAGAREQYF
few,TRBJ1-3,TRBV11-2,NA,TGTGCCAGCAGCTTCGGGGGAAACACCATATATTTT,CASSFGGNTIYF
NA,TRBJ1-5,TRBV11-2,TRBD1,TGTGCCAGCAGCCAAGCACAGGGGAATCAGCCCCAGCATTTT,CASSQAQGNQPQHF
NA,TRBJ2-1,TRBV10-3,TRBD2,TGTGCCATCAGTGACCCGTCCGGGACTAGCGACAATGAGCAGTTCTTC,CAISDPSGTSDNEQFF
NA,TRBJ2-7,TRBV20-1,NA,TGCAGGGCGGAGGACTCCTACGAGCAGTACTTC,CRAEDSYEQYF
NA,TRBJ1-1,TRBV27,NA,TGTGCCAGCAGTTTTGGACAGCAGAACACTGAAGCTTTCTTT,CASSFGQQNTEAFF
NA,TRBJ1-1,TRBV10-3,TRBD1,TGTGCCATCGTAGGGACAGGGGGCACGAGCACTGAAGCTTTCTTT,CAIVGTGGTSTEAFF
NA,TRBJ1-1,TRBV19,TRBD1,TGTGCCAGTAAAACGACAGGGGTAAACACTGAAGCTTTCTTT,CASKTTGVNTEAFF
NA,TRBJ2-7,TRBV18,NA,TGTGCCAGCTCACTCTCGCCGGCCTACGAGCAGTACTTC,CASSLSPAYEQYF
once,TRBJ1-1,TRBV29-1,TRBD1,TGCAGCGTTGTGGACAGGAGGTGGGTGGACACTGAAGCTTTCTTT,CSVVDRRWVDTEAFF
NA,TRBJ2-7,TRBV30,NA,TGTGCCTGGAGTGTTTTACAGGGCACCTACGAGCAGTACTTC,CAWSVLQGTYEQYF
NA,TRBJ2-7,TRBV4-1,NA,TGCGCCAGCAGCCAAGCTGGCCGGGACGAGCAGTACTTC,CASSQAGRDEQYF
NA,TRBJ2-5,TRBV19,TRBD1,TGTGCCAGTAGTATAGATTGGACAGGGCAAGAGACCCAGTACTTC,CASSIDWTGQETQYF
NA,TRBJ1-1,TRBV6-6,NA,TGTGCCAGCATCCCCGAGGCGGGGCAGCCTGCCACGTTAGCTTTCTTT,CASIPEAGQPATLAFF
NA,TRBJ1-6,TRBV4-1,NA,TGCGCCAGCAGTCTCGGGAATTCACCCCTCCACTTT,CASSLGNSPLHF
NA,TRBJ2-7,TRBV6-5,TRBD1,TGTGCCAGCAGCCGGACAGGGCCCCACGAGCAGTACTTC,CASSRTGPHEQYF
NA,TRBJ1-2,TRBV27,TRBD1,TGTGCCAGCAGTACGACAGGGAACTATGGCTACACCTTC,CASSTTGNYGYTF
NA,TRBJ1-4,TRBV4-1,NA,TGCGCCAGCAGCCAAAGAAGAGACATTGCAACTAATGAAAAACTGTTTTTT,CASSQRRDIATNEKLFF
NA,TRBJ2-7,TRBV19,TRBD1,TGTGCCAGTAGTATAGGGGGACAGGCCTACGAGCAGTACTTC,CASSIGGQAYEQYF
NA,TRBJ1-2,TRBV4-1,TRBD1,TGCGCCAGCAGCCTAACCCCGGGACAGGGAACCTATGGCTACACCTTC,CASSLTPGQGTYGYTF
NA,TRBJ1-6,TRBV7-3,TRBD1,TGTGCCAGCACCTTCGGACAGGGCACCTCCAGATCCCTCCACTTT,CASTFGQGTSRSLHF